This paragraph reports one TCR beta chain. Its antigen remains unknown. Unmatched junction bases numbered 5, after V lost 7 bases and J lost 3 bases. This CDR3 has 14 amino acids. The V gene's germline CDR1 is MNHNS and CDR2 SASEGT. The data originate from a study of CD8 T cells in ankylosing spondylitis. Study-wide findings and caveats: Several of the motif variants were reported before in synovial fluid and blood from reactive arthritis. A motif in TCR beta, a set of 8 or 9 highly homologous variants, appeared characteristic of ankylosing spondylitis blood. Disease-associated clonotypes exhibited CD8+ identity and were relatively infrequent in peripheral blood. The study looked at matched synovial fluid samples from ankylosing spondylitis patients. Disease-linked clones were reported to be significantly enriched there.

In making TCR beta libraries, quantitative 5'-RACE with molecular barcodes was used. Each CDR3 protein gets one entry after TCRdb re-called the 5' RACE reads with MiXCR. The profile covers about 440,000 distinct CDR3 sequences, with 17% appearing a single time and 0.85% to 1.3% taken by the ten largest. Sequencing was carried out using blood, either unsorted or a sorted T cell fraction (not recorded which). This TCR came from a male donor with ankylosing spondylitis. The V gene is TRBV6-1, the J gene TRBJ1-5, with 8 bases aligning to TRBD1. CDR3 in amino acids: CASTDRGANQPQHF. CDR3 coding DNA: TGTGCCAGCACCGACAGGGGAGCCAATCAGCCCCAGCATTTT.